This T cell receptor beta chain derives from a study of blood T cell repertoires in COVID-19. Across the whole study: PBMCs, B-cell-depleted T cells, or T cells were the source of the cDNA or gDNA that made up the material.

The protocol was immunoSEQ multiplex PCR, while the TCRdb copy is restricted to in-frame clones and leaves out a portion. The sample contains 200,000 or so clones, approximately 88% of which appear only once. V gave up 7 bases and J gave up 11 bases, with 23 bases separating them. The germline CDR1 and CDR2 sequences are SNHLY and FYNNEI. The CDR3 length is 14 residues. This sequence joins TRBV2 and TRBJ1-1; D perhaps matches TRBD1 (6 bases). This clonotype was sampled from a man aged 60 to 69 who had recovered from COVID-19. The specimen was peripheral blood. The CDR3 DNA reads as TGTGCCAGCACCCCGAATCCCGGGGGGCTGGGGGCTTTCTTT. This codes for CASTPNPGGLGAFF.